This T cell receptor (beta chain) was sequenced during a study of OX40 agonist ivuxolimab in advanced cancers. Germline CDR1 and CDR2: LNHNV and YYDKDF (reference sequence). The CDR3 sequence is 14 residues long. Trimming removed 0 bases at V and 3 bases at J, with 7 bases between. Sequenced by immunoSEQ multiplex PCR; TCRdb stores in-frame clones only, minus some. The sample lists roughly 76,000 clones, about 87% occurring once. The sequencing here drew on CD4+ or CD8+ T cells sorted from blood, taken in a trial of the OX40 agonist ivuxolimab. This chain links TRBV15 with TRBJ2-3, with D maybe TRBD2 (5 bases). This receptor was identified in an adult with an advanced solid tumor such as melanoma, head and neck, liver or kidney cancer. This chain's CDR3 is CATSRERETDTQYF. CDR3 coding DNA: TGTGCCACCAGCAGAGAAAGGGAGACAGATACGCAGTATTTT.